Below, 10 T cell receptor beta chains from the same sample are listed, as sequenced in a study of shared clonotypes between healthy human individuals. TCRdb's table, derived via immunoSEQ multiplex PCR, lists solely in-frame clones and lacks some. Here the sample spans over 2,000,000 clones, around 93% being singletons. Cells designated naive CD8 were CD45RO-negative and were positively selected for CCR7, with terminally differentiated effector memory CD45RA+ cells excluded. Source material: naive CD8+ T cells from PBMCs. All receptors derive from a man younger than 35 in good health. Some clones in this sample may be carry-over from other donors' samples.

This clone appeared a single time. The rearrangement joins TRBV27 to TRBJ2-2, with 8 nucleotides matching TRBD2. Germline trimming cut 3 bases from V and 2 bases from J; bases unmatched to any gene: 2. Germline CDR1 and CDR2: MNHEY and SMNVEV (reference sequence). The length of the CDR3 is 15 residues. The CDR3 region is CASSFRGGNTGELFF. As DNA, the CDR3 is TGTGCCAGCAGTTTTCGGGGGGGTAACACCGGGGAGCTGTTTTTT.

The chain employs TRBV28 and TRBJ2-7; 7 bases are shared with TRBD1. Germline CDR1 is MDHEN and CDR2 is SYDVKM. V trimming: 3 bases; J trimming: 3 bases; junction bases outside the gene matches: 17. The length of the CDR3 is 18 residues. CDR3 sequence: CASSFAETGTAGFYEQYF. In nucleotides, the CDR3 is TGTGCCAGCAGTTTCGCAGAGACAGGGACGGCCGGTTTCTACGAGCAGTACTTC.

The chain couples TRBV9 to TRBJ2-7; 11 bases map to TRBD2. The CDR3 sequence is 13 residues long. CDR1 is SGDLS, CDR2 YYNGEE, per germline. J gave up 3 bases and V 7 bases, and 3 bases lay outside the gene matches. CDR3 sequence: CASGGTSGYEQYF. In DNA, the CDR3 is TGTGCCAGCGGAGGGACTAGCGGCTACGAGCAGTACTTC. Variable domain in full (rest from reference TRBV9 and TRBJ2-7): DSGVTQTPKHLITATGQRVTLRCSPRSGDLSVYWYQQSLDQGLQFLIQYYNGEERAKGNILERFSAQQFPDLHSELNLSSLELGDSALYFCASGGTSGYEQYFGPGTRLTVT.

This clone was picked up one time. This chain connects TRBV2 to TRBJ2-5, with 13 bases fitting TRBD2. The CDR3 spans 16 residues. Germline CDR1 SNHLY, CDR2 FYNNEI. V lost 6 bases and J lost 4; bases outside the gene matches: 8. CDR3 residues: CASRSTSGRALETQYF. CDR3 bases: TGTGCCAGCAGATCCACTAGCGGGAGGGCCCTAGAGACCCAGTACTTC.

Concerning this clone itself: The junction departs from germline at one end; a sequencing error may be responsible. The gene calls are TRBV27 and TRBJ2-1; 7 bases fit TRBD2. Germline-derived CDR1 and CDR2 are MNHEY and SMNVEV (reference sequence). CDR3 size: 14 residues. The CDR3 protein is CASTGLLSSNEQFF. The CDR3 DNA reads TGTGCCAGCACGGGACTATTATCCTCCAATGAGCAGTTCTTC.

This clone was picked up a small number of times. The chain combines TRBV29-1 with TRBJ1-1; D uncertain. V gave up 6 bases and J gave up 0 bases, with 11 bases separating them. The CDR3 contains 13 residues. CDR1 SQVTM and CDR2 ANQGSEA come from the germline V gene. In DNA, the CDR3 is TGCAGCGTGATCGGACGGTTGAACACTGAAGCTTTCTTT. As protein: CSVIGRLNTEAFF.

The chain carries TRBV5-1 and TRBJ1-1, with D possibly matching TRBD1 (5 bases). The CDR3 totals 16 residues. V was shortened by 0 bases and J by 3 bases, with 15 bases between the two germline ends. In germline, CDR1 is SGHRS, CDR2 YFSETQ. The DNA for the CDR3 is TGCGCCAGCAGCTTGGCCGGTAGGGGAATGGACACTGAAGCTTTCTTT. Its protein is CASSLAGRGMDTEAFF.

With regard to this clone: This specimen includes other DNA sequences encoding the same CDR3. The chain uses TRBV11-2 and TRBJ2-7, with D maybe TRBD1 (6 bases). Germline V CDR1 and CDR2: SGHAT, FQNNGV. Trimming cost V 3 bases and J 1 base, with 16 bases left between them. The CDR3 is 16 amino acids. In nucleotides, the CDR3 is TGTGCCAGCAGCTTGTACCCAAGGGACAAGTCCTACGAGCAGTACTTC. Translating it yields CASSLYPRDKSYEQYF.

The gene calls are TRBV27 and TRBJ1-2, with a weak D call TRBD1 (6 bases). Trimming took 1 base from V and 4 from J, leaving 13 bases between them. The CDR3 has 15 amino acids. Germline CDR1 and CDR2: MNHEY and SMNVEV (reference sequence). CDR3 in amino acids: CASSLYGQTFYGYTF. The CDR3 DNA reads TGTGCCAGCAGTTTATATGGACAGACCTTCTATGGCTACACCTTC.

The chain couples TRBV7-8 to TRBJ2-7; 14 nucleotides match TRBD2. Germline values: CDR1 SGHVS, CDR2 FQNEAQ. The CDR3 spans 16 residues. The ends lost 5 bases at V and 3 bases at J; junction bases unmatched: 6. The CDR3 loop reads CASSQGLAGVIYEQYF. In DNA, the CDR3 is TGTGCCAGCAGCCAGGGACTAGCGGGAGTAATCTACGAGCAGTACTTC. Supplemented by reference TRBV7-8 and TRBJ2-7, the full variable domain reads GAGVSQSPRYKVAKRGQDVALRCDPISGHVSLFWYQQALGQGPEFLTYFQNEAQLDKSGLPSDRFFAERPEGSVSTLKIQRTQQEDSAVYLCASSQGLAGVIYEQYFGPGTRLTVT.